This passage covers 15 T cell receptor beta chains from one sample sequenced in a study of blood T cells in healthy people across ages. Together with a sample-barcoded 5' primer, a J-beta primer mix was included in a second PCR lasting roughly 7 to 11 cycles. MiXCR was run by TCRdb on the 5' RACE reads, yielding one entry per CDR3 protein. The sample records 550,000 to 600,000 distinct CDR3 sequences, 47% being singletons. Sequencing was carried out using blood. The receptor source for this set is an elderly man in good health.

This clonotype appeared a few times. This chain joins TRBV2 and TRBJ1-2; 7 bases line up with TRBD1. V lost 5 bases to trimming and J lost 8 bases; unmatched junction nucleotides: 11. The CDR3 runs 14 residues. Germline V gives CDR1 SNHLY, CDR2 FYNNEI. The CDR3 is CASSPRQGSGGYTF. The CDR3, as DNA: TGTGCCAGCAGTCCAAGACAGGGTTCTGGCGGCTACACCTTC.

With regard to this clonotype: A much more abundant neighbour one base away suggests this may be a read error. The chain combines TRBV6-6 with TRBJ2-1; 9 bases agree with TRBD2. From germline, CDR1 is MNHNY and CDR2 SVGAGI (reference sequence). V dropped 6 bases and J dropped 12; count of bases not matched to a gene: 15. The CDR3 loop spans 15 amino acids. CDR3 in amino acids: CASSRGREGKRGQFF. In nucleotides, the CDR3 is TGTGCCAGCAGCCGAGGGCGGGAGGGGAAACGGGGGCAGTTCTTC.

The chain is built from TRBV2 and TRBJ1-1; 7 bases are shared with TRBD1. The CDR3 contains 14 residues. CDR1 is SNHLY, CDR2 FYNNEI, per germline. The J segment lost 0 bases and the V segment lost 8 bases, leaving 6 bases of the junction unmatched. The CDR3 here is CASPRGDMNTEAFF. The DNA of the CDR3 is TGTGCCAGCCCCAGGGGGGATATGAACACTGAAGCTTTCTTT.

The chain links TRBV20-1 to TRBJ2-3; 12 bases align to TRBD2. Germline loops: CDR1 DFQATT, CDR2 SNEGSKA (reference sequence). This CDR3 comprises 18 residues. V lost 0 bases and J lost 4; bases outside the gene matches: 11. The CDR3 DNA is TGCAGTGCTAGAGATAGTTTACTAGCGGGGGGAATGGCAGATACGCAGTATTTT. This codes for CSARDSLLAGGMADTQYF.

In this sample, this clonotype turned up a few times. The chain couples TRBV3-1 to TRBJ1-2; no firm D call. CDR1 and CDR2 from the germline V gene are LGHDT and YNNKEL (reference sequence). The CDR3 covers 13 residues. Between the trimmed V and J ends, which lost 0 bases and 7 bases, there was a span of 9 bases. CDR3 sequence: CASSQDGSRGYTF. The DNA for the CDR3 is TGTGCCAGCAGCCAAGACGGTTCTCGTGGCTACACCTTC.

The rearrangement uses TRBV12-3 or TRBV12-4 and TRBJ1-2; D uncertain. The V and J ends lost 5 bases and 2 bases respectively, with 12 bases between them. This CDR3 has 14 amino acids. The CDR3 nucleotides are TGTGCCAGCAGTCCCGGACCGAGGAACTATGGCTACACCTTC. Its protein is CASSPGPRNYGYTF.

V gene TRBV5-1 combines with J gene TRBJ2-1, with 7 bases identical to TRBD2. After removal of 4 bases from V and 8 bases from J, the junction contained 3 bases not matched to a gene. The CDR3 totals 12 residues. Germline CDR1 is SGHRS and CDR2 is YFSETQ. CDR3 coding DNA: TGCGCCAGCAGCATGGGGGGGTATGAGCAGTTCTTC. This gives the protein CASSMGGYEQFF.

This clonotype was found once. A much larger clone is a single base away; this may be a read error. V gene TRBV6-6 combines with J gene TRBJ1-4; TRBD1 matches 12 bases. CDR3 length: 16 residues. Germline CDR1 and CDR2: MNHNY and SVGAGI (reference sequence). This CDR3 is CASSRDGTGGNETLFF. CDR3 sequence (DNA): TGTGCCAGCAGTCGTGACGGGACAGGGGGCAATGAAACACTGTTTTTT.

This clonotype occurred a few times. This chain uses TRBV7-2 with TRBJ2-7, with TRBD1 as a possible D gene (5 bases). V dropped 2 bases and J dropped 0 bases, with 8 bases sitting between them. Per germline, CDR1 SGHTA and CDR2 FQGNSA. CDR3 length: 14 amino acids. CDR3 sequence reads: CASSLTGRSYEQYF. As DNA, the CDR3 is TGTGCCAGCAGCTTAACAGGCCGCTCCTACGAGCAGTACTTC.

V and J are TRBV6-2 or TRBV6-3 and TRBJ2-5; 7 bases match TRBD1. The germline gives CDR1 MNHEY, CDR2 SVGEGT. The CDR3 loop spans 13 amino acids. The CDR3 coding sequence is TGTGCAAACAGGGGAATCAACCAAGAGACCCAGTACTTC. Protein: CANRGINQETQYF.

At least ten counts were recorded for this clonotype. The chain couples TRBV6-6 to TRBJ1-5; 8 bases agree with TRBD1. CDR3 size: 15 residues. Germline CDR1 reads MNHNY; CDR2 reads SVGAGI (reference sequence). V lost 2 bases and J lost 2; bases outside the gene matches: 2. DNA of the CDR3: TGTGCCAGCAGTTACCTGGACAGGGGCAATCAGCCCCAGCATTTT. This sequence encodes CASSYLDRGNQPQHF.

The table lists this clonotype with a few counts. V is TRBV7-2 and J is TRBJ2-1, with D possibly called TRBD1 or TRBD2 (6 bases each). The CDR3 loop spans 16 amino acids. Germline V CDR1 and CDR2: SGHTA, FQGNSA. With 4 bases removed from V and 2 bases from J, the gap between germline ends came to 15 bases. The CDR3 DNA is TGTGCCAGCAGCTCGGGGGCTGGGGTTCCCTACAATGAGCAGTTCTTC. Translation: CASSSGAGVPYNEQFF. The full variable domain, completed using reference TRBV7-2 and TRBJ2-1, is GAGVSQSPSNKVTEKGKDVELRCDPISGHTALYWYRQSLGQGLEFLIYFQGNSAPDKSGLPSDRFSAERTGGSVSTLTIQRTQQEDSAVYLCASSSGAGVPYNEQFFGPGTRLTVL.

V usage is TRBV7-8 and J usage is TRBJ2-7, with a weak D call TRBD2 (6 bases). The germline gives CDR1 SGHVS, CDR2 FQNEAQ. V lost 5 bases to trimming and J lost 0 bases, with 17 bases between them. The CDR3 is made up of 16 amino acids. The CDR3 coding sequence is TGTGCCAGCAGCGGCCAAGCGGGCCAAGGCTCCTACGAGCAGTACTTC. This sequence encodes CASSGQAGQGSYEQYF.

The chain joins TRBV10-3 to TRBJ1-2; 10 bases line up with TRBD1. The germline V gene encodes CDR1 ENHRY and CDR2 SYGVKD. J gave up 3 bases and V 6 bases, and 4 bases lay outside the gene matches. The CDR3 extends over 14 amino acids. CDR3 loop: CAISVTGGDYGYTF. CDR3 bases: TGTGCCATCAGCGTGACAGGGGGCGACTATGGCTACACCTTC.

This clonotype has at least ten counts. The V and J genes are TRBV29-1 and TRBJ2-5; 7 positions agree with TRBD1. V was pared by 6 bases and J by 2 bases, with 3 bases of the junction left unmatched. The germline CDR1 and CDR2 sequences are SQVTM and ANQGSEA. The CDR3 has 12 amino acids. Here the CDR3 reads CSVRQGQETQYF. Here the CDR3 DNA reads TGCAGCGTCCGACAGGGACAAGAGACCCAGTACTTC.